These T cell receptor beta chains were read from a single sample in a study of cytomegalovirus exposure and HLA in healthy donors. This table comes from immunoSEQ multiplex PCR, and its TCRdb copy is limited to in-frame clones, with some not included. The sample's table shows under 90,000 clones. The specimen was PBMCs. These receptors were taken from a man aged 50-59 years in good health and CMV-seropositive. CDR3s include the opening cysteine and the closing phenylalanine or tryptophan. A D gene is named only where the DNA matches it firmly.

j_call d_call v_call cdr3_aa cdr3_nt
TRBJ1-2 - TRBV6-1 CASSEEAGRNYGYTF TGTGCCAGCAGTGAAGAAGCAGGCAGGAACTATGGCTACACCTTC
TRBJ2-7 TRBD2 TRBV9 CASSEGAGGPQNEQYF TGTGCCAGCAGCGAGGGAGCGGGAGGGCCTCAGAACGAGCAGTACTTC
TRBJ2-1 - TRBV7-9 CASSHLQDEQFF TGTGCCAGCAGCCATCTACAGGATGAGCAGTTCTTC
TRBJ2-1 - TRBV9 CASSLLDYNEQFF TGTGCCAGCAGCTTACTAGACTACAATGAGCAGTTCTTC
TRBJ2-1 - TRBV5-1 CASSPLDSYNEQFF TGCGCCAGCAGCCCACTAGACTCCTACAATGAGCAGTTCTTC
TRBJ2-2 TRBD1 TRBV4-2 CASSQTTGAGELFF TGTGCCAGCAGCCAGACCACAGGGGCCGGGGAGCTGTTTTTT
TRBJ1-1 - TRBV2 CASRYGRRSTEAFF TGTGCCAGCAGATACGGAAGACGGAGCACTGAAGCTTTCTTT
TRBJ2-1 TRBD2 TRBV2 CASSLESGGLNEQFF TGTGCCAGCAGTCTGGAAAGCGGGGGACTCAATGAGCAGTTCTTC
TRBJ1-2 - TRBV7-2 CASSSYRTAYGYTF TGTGCCAGCAGCTCCTATCGGACAGCTTATGGCTACACCTTC
TRBJ1-3 TRBD1 TRBV29-1 CSVDMGTGGPRSGNTIYF TGCAGCGTTGACATGGGGACAGGTGGCCCCCGCTCTGGAAACACCATATATTTT
TRBJ2-2 - TRBV7-2 CASSPHTRGGGELFF TGTGCCAGCAGTCCCCACACGAGGGGGGGCGGGGAGCTGTTTTTT
TRBJ2-1 - TRBV18 CASSPDGMTYNEQFF TGTGCCAGCTCACCTGACGGGATGACCTACAATGAGCAGTTCTTC
TRBJ2-2 - TRBV5-1 CASALEVSTGELFF TGCGCCAGCGCCCTGGAGGTGTCCACCGGGGAGCTGTTTTTT
TRBJ1-4 TRBD1 TRBV4-1 CASSQGLDRGLREKLFF TGCGCCAGCAGCCAAGGTCTGGACAGGGGGTTAAGGGAAAAACTGTTTTTT
TRBJ2-1 TRBD2 TRBV5-1 CASRTSGSYNEQFF TGCGCCAGCAGAACTAGCGGCTCCTACAATGAGCAGTTCTTC
TRBJ1-1 TRBD1 TRBV5-6 CASSRTGWNTEAFF TGTGCCAGCAGCCGGACAGGGTGGAACACTGAAGCTTTCTTT
TRBJ1-2 - TRBV2 CASSERGGGAFGYTF TGTGCCAGCAGTGAAAGAGGGGGGGGCGCTTTCGGCTACACCTTC
TRBJ1-1 - TRBV9 CASSPYGGGNTEAFF TGTGCCAGCAGCCCCTACGGGGGGGGGAACACTGAAGCTTTCTTT
TRBJ1-5 - TRBV9 CASSVGAGANAPQHF TGTGCCAGCAGCGTAGGGGCAGGGGCAAATGCGCCCCAGCATTTT
TRBJ2-5 TRBD2 TRBV30 CAWSVLAGGTQYF TGTGCCTGGAGTGTACTGGCGGGAGGGACCCAGTACTTC
TRBJ2-1 - TRBV7-9 CASSLNYDNEQFF TGTGCCAGCAGCTTAAACTACGACAATGAGCAGTTCTTC
TRBJ2-7 TRBD1 TRBV28 CASSLGTGAYEQYF TGTGCCAGCAGTTTAGGGACAGGGGCCTACGAGCAGTACTTC
TRBJ2-7 - TRBV11-2 CASSPAALGAATYEQYF TGTGCCAGCAGCCCCGCCGCCTTGGGGGCGGCTACCTACGAGCAGTACTTC
TRBJ1-2 - TRBV19 CASSPRGRNYGYTF TGTGCCAGTAGTCCCCGGGGTCGTAACTATGGCTACACCTTC
TRBJ2-1 TRBD2 TRBV7-9 CASSLGLLAGKFNEQFF TGTGCCAGCAGCTTAGGTTTACTAGCGGGAAAATTTAATGAGCAGTTCTTC
TRBJ2-3 TRBD2 TRBV5-1 CASSWSGREKGTQYF TGCGCCAGCAGCTGGTCGGGGCGGGAGAAAGGTACGCAGTATTTT
TRBJ1-2 - TRBV9 CTSSTSGAGNYGYTF TGTACCAGCAGCACGTCAGGGGCAGGAAACTATGGCTACACCTTC
TRBJ2-1 TRBD2 TRBV9 CASSEREGSYNEQFF TGTGCCAGCAGCGAGCGGGAGGGTTCCTACAATGAGCAGTTCTTC
TRBJ1-5 - TRBV28 CASRAWRVNQPQHF TGTGCCAGCAGGGCCTGGCGGGTGAATCAGCCCCAGCATTTT
TRBJ1-3 TRBD1 TRBV5-1 CASRQGTGQTGNTIYF TGCGCCAGCCGTCAAGGGACAGGGCAAACTGGAAACACCATATATTTT
TRBJ1-5 - TRBV30 CAWSSSDMQPQHF TGTGCCTGGAGTTCCTCGGACATGCAGCCCCAGCATTTT
TRBJ2-7 - TRBV27 CASSSSPGRASSYEQYF TGTGCCAGCAGTTCCTCTCCTGGCAGGGCCAGCTCCTACGAGCAGTACTTC
TRBJ2-7 TRBD1 TRBV10-3 CAISDRGQGASEQYF TGTGCCATCAGTGACCGCGGACAGGGGGCTTCCGAGCAGTACTTC
TRBJ1-2 TRBD1 TRBV2 CASSEAGQGDGYTF TGTGCCAGCAGTGAAGCCGGACAGGGGGATGGCTACACCTTC
TRBJ1-5 - TRBV15 CATQFVWSQPQHF TGTGCCACCCAGTTCGTATGGAGTCAGCCCCAGCATTTT
TRBJ2-1 - TRBV6-4 CASSKETGHNEQFF TGTGCCAGCAGTAAAGAGACAGGCCACAATGAGCAGTTCTTC
TRBJ2-5 - TRBV7-9 CASSLGSGQETQYF TGTGCCAGCAGCCTCGGGAGTGGCCAAGAGACCCAGTACTTC
TRBJ2-4 TRBD2 TRBV4-3 CASSQTSRAGVPSGKNIQYF TGCGCCAGCAGCCAAACGAGTAGGGCGGGAGTTCCTTCAGGAAAAAACATTCAGTACTTC
TRBJ1-2 - TRBV6-5 CATSLAPSGGYTF TGTGCCACCTCCCTTGCGCCCTCGGGTGGCTACACCTTC
TRBJ2-1 - TRBV9 CASSAQGDSYNEQFF TGTGCCAGCAGCGCGCAGGGTGACTCCTACAATGAGCAGTTCTTC
TRBJ1-4 - TRBV30 CAWSPQGTEPKKLFF TGTGCCTGGAGTCCACAGGGAACCGAACCAAAGAAACTGTTTTTT
TRBJ1-5 TRBD1 TRBV7-8 CASSPDRDSQPQHF TGTGCCAGCAGCCCAGACAGGGATAGTCAGCCCCAGCATTTT
TRBJ2-5 - TRBV29-1 CSASGGGETQYF TGCAGCGCCTCAGGGGGAGGAGAGACCCAGTACTTC
TRBJ2-7 TRBD2 TRBV19 CASGGAGAEQYF TGTGCCAGTGGGGGAGCGGGGGCCGAGCAGTACTTC
TRBJ2-2 TRBD2 TRBV14 CASSLTTILGIAGEAGELFF TGTGCCAGCAGCCTCACTACCATTCTCGGGATAGCGGGAGAAGCCGGGGAGCTGTTTTTT
TRBJ2-2 TRBD2 TRBV9 CASSPSGRGNTGELFF TGTGCCAGCAGCCCCAGCGGGAGGGGGAACACCGGGGAGCTGTTTTTT